The 2 T cell receptor beta chains in this list originate from one sample, sequenced in a study of T cell responses to AZD1222 COVID-19 vaccine. The table came from immunoSEQ multiplex PCR; TCRdb's copy has only in-frame clones and leaves some out. The sample includes roughly 96,000 clones, 85% to 90% seen only once; the top ten take approximately 24%. Sequenced here: peripheral blood, sampled on day 0 of AZD1222 vaccination. These receptors were obtained from an adult in good health.

This chain's CDR3 is CASRQPGVGETQYF. The DNA for the CDR3 is TGTGCCAGCAGGCAACCTGGAGTTGGAGAGACCCAGTACTTC. The chain carries TRBV7-9 and TRBJ2-5; D not resolved. The CDR3 has 14 residues. CDR1 is SEHNR and CDR2 is FQNEAQ in the germline V gene (reference sequence). Deletions cut 6 bases from V and 4 bases from J, with 15 bases between.

The chain combines TRBV7-9 with TRBJ1-4; no firm D call. Germline V gives CDR1 SEHNR, CDR2 FQNEAQ (reference sequence). The CDR3 totals 15 residues. V lost 5 bases, J lost 3 bases, and 13 bases lay in between. CDR3 region: CASSPQPPSNEKLFF. Here the CDR3 DNA reads TGTGCCAGCAGCCCCCAGCCCCCATCTAATGAAAAACTGTTTTTT.